Each of the 6 T cell receptor beta chains below was sequenced from the same sample in a study of blood T cell repertoires in COVID-19 (TCRdb year 2020). Receptor libraries were prepared by the immunoSEQ multiplex PCR assay. TCRdb obtained this table from immuneACCESS and retained in-frame rearrangements with V and J assigned. These tables miss some clones; where compared with another copy, unresolved V genes account for less than half of the shortfall, and the remainder is unexplained. Present in this sample are more than 300,000 clones, around 89% of which were seen just once. Approximately 1.8% of the sample belongs to the ten largest clones. The specimen sequenced was peripheral blood. The receptors come from a woman younger than 45 with COVID-19, enrolled during active disease.

This chain links TRBV5-4 with TRBJ1-2; the match to TRBD1 covers 7 bases. Trimming at V came to 5 bases and at J to 0 bases, leaving 4 bases not matched to a gene. In germline, CDR1 is SGHNT, CDR2 YYREEE (reference sequence). The CDR3 consists of 14 residues. CDR3 region: CASRRDRTNYGYTF. The DNA for the CDR3 is TGTGCCAGCAGGCGGGACAGAACTAACTATGGCTACACCTTC.

The CDR3 sequence is CASSNYGLEAFF. CDR3 nucleotides: TGTGCCAGCAGTAACTATGGACTTGAAGCTTTCTTT. The chain employs TRBV6-6 and TRBJ1-1; no clear D gene. The CDR3 spans 12 residues. CDR1 and CDR2 (germline): MNHNY, SVGAGI (reference sequence). Trimming cost V 5 bases and J 7 bases, with 11 bases left between them.

The genes are TRBV30 and TRBJ1-2; D remains ambiguous. CDR3 size: 13 residues. V dropped 3 bases and J dropped 5 bases, with 13 bases sitting between them. Germline-derived CDR1 and CDR2 are GTSNPN and SVGIG (reference sequence). CDR3 coding DNA: TGTGCCTGGAGCCCGTCGGGGTCATATGGCTACACCTTC. Translation gives CAWSPSGSYGYTF.

The chain carries TRBV6-5 and TRBJ1-4; 8 bases are shared with TRBD1. V gave up 6 bases and J gave up 4 bases; unmatched junction bases: 4. Germline V gives CDR1 MNHEY, CDR2 SVGAGI. This CDR3 is 14 amino acids long. The CDR3 DNA sequence: TGTGCCAGCAGGAGACAGGGGTTTAATGAAAAACTGTTTTTT. It encodes CASRRQGFNEKLFF.

Details on this clone: At the DNA level, this CDR3 is encoded by other sequences in the same sample as well. This sequence joins TRBV5-5 and TRBJ2-7, with D perhaps TRBD1 (6 bases). This CDR3 is 15 amino acids long. Trimming stripped 0 bases from V and 0 bases from J, with 10 bases between. Germline lookup yields CDR1 SGHKS and CDR2 YYEKEE (reference sequence). The CDR3 region has the DNA TGTGCCAGCAGCTTGGCCGGGACAAACTCCTACGAGCAGTACGTC. Translated, it gives CASSLAGTNSYEQYV.

CDR3 sequence reads: CASTQTGGNYGYTF. CDR3 DNA sequence: TGTGCCAGCACACAGACAGGGGGGAACTATGGCTACACCTTC. The rearrangement links TRBV11-3 to TRBJ1-2; TRBD1 agrees at 9 bases. Trimming at V came to 7 bases and at J to 2 bases, leaving 5 bases not matched to a gene. This CDR3 is built from 14 residues. Germline CDR1 reads SGHNT; CDR2 reads YENEEA.